The 2 T cell receptor beta chains in this list originate from one sample, sequenced in a study of siplizumab effects on memory and regulatory T cells. Data came from immunoSEQ multiplex PCR; TCRdb stores just in-frame clones and leaves some out. The sample lists roughly 100,000 clones; roughly 91% were seen once. Specimen: CD4+ T cells sorted from blood. The receptor source for this set is a human donor in good health.

The chain uses TRBV19 and TRBJ2-5; D possibly uses TRBD1 or TRBD2 (5 bases each). Germline lookup yields CDR1 LNHDA and CDR2 SQIVND (reference sequence). The CDR3 contains 16 residues. The ends were cut back, 1 base at V and 3 bases at J, with 15 bases in the middle. The CDR3, as DNA: TGTGCCAGTAGTATAGGCCCCCGGGACGGGAAAGAGACCCAGTACTTC. Protein sequence: CASSIGPRDGKETQYF.

This clone was detected once. The V call is TRBV11-3, the J call TRBJ2-5; the D gene is possibly TRBD2 (5 bases). The CDR3 sequence is 14 residues long. Germline V gene data show CDR1 as SGHNT and CDR2 as YENEEA. Trimming removed 2 bases at V and 5 bases at J, with 12 bases between. Here the CDR3 DNA reads TGTGCCAGCAGCTTACCCGAGGGAAGGGAGACCCAGTACTTC. Its translation is CASSLPEGRETQYF.